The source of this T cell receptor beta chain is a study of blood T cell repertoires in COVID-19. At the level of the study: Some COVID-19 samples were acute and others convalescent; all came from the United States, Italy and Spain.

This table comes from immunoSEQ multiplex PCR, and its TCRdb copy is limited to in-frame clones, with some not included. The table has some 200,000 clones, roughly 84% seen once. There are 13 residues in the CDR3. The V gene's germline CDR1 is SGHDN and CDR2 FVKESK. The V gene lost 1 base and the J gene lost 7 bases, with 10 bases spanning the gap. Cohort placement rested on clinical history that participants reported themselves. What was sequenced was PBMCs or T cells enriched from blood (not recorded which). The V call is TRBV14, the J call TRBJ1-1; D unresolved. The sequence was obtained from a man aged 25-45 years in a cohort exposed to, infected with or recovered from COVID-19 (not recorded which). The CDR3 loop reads CASSQAAIVEAFF. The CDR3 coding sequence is TGTGCCAGCAGCCAAGCAGCGATCGTTGAAGCTTTCTTT.